This T cell receptor beta chain was recorded in a study of identical twins. Healthy Caucasians alone served as donors. This CDR3 is 15 amino acids long. The trim removed 5 bases at V and 3 bases at J, leaving 8 bases unmatched. Germline CDR1 SEHNR, CDR2 FQNEAQ (reference sequence). Via MiXCR, TCRdb re-called the 5' RACE reads, giving one row per CDR3 protein. Of 500,000 or so distinct CDR3 sequences in the sample, roughly 21% were seen once. Another study also made use of these data, one on T cells expressing NK-cell markers.

The source is a woman in her late teens or twenties in good health. The chain links TRBV7-9 to TRBJ2-7; TRBD1 agrees at 9 bases. The specimen sequenced was CD4+ T cells sorted from blood. The CDR3 region is CASSLTGGSNYEQYF. The CDR3 coding sequence is TGTGCCAGCAGCCTCACAGGGGGCTCGAACTACGAGCAGTACTTC.